The 6 T cell receptor beta chains below come from one sample, sequenced in a study of shared clonotypes between healthy human individuals. Repertoires were generated with immunoSEQ multiplex PCR, while TCRdb's copy carries only in-frame clones and drops some. The sample yields 2 million to 3 million clones, 90% to 95% seen once. Specimen: naive CD4+ T cells from PBMCs. As to subset: CD45RA+ positively selected. Every receptor here comes from a young man in good health. Some clones in this sample may be carry-over from other donors' samples.

With respect to this clone: The same CDR3 can be traced to other DNA sequences in this sample. The V gene is TRBV5-4, the J gene TRBJ2-3, with D possibly TRBD1 on 5 matching bases. The CDR3 spans 14 residues. The germline V gene has CDR1 SGHNT and CDR2 YYREEE (reference sequence). The V and J ends lost 0 bases and 3 bases respectively, with 8 bases between them. The CDR3 loop is CASSLGAGTDTQYF. CDR3 DNA: TGTGCCAGCAGCTTGGGGGCAGGGACAGATACGCAGTATTTT.

The J gene is TRBJ2-3, the V gene TRBV18; D unclear. Trimming stripped 2 bases from V and 5 bases from J, with 8 bases between. Germline V gene data show CDR1 as KGHSH and CDR2 as LQKENI. The CDR3 spans 13 residues. Here the CDR3 reads CASSPADGDTQYF. For the CDR3, the DNA is TGTGCCAGCTCACCAGCCGACGGAGATACGCAGTATTTT. Full variable domain (rest looked up from reference TRBV18 and TRBJ2-3): NAGVMQNPRHLVRRRGQEARLRCSPMKGHSHVYWYRQLPEEGLKFMVYLQKENIIDESGMPKERFSAEFPKEGPSILRIQQVVRGDSAAYFCASSPADGDTQYFGPGTRLTVL.

V and J are TRBV19 and TRBJ1-2, with 8 bases lining up with TRBD1. The junction had 17 bases not matched to a gene; V was cut back by 4 bases and J by 7 bases. CDR1 LNHDA and CDR2 SQIVND come from the germline V gene (reference sequence). This CDR3 contains 17 residues. CDR3 protein: CASSTPRTGSRASGYTF. Written as DNA, the CDR3 is TGTGCCAGTAGTACCCCGAGGACAGGGAGTAGGGCAAGTGGCTACACCTTC.

Worth noting for this clone: The sample carries other DNA sequences with the same CDR3. The chain uses TRBV15 and TRBJ2-1; D gene unclear. The germline gives CDR1 LNHNV, CDR2 YYDKDF (reference sequence). Trimming took 0 bases from V and 3 from J, leaving 3 bases between them. The CDR3 is made up of 13 amino acids. CDR3 nucleotides: TGTGCCACCAGCAGAGATGGCTACAATGAGCAGTTCTTC. This codes for CATSRDGYNEQFF.

The chain recombines TRBV6-5 with TRBJ2-7, with TRBD2 matching over 15 bases. V shed 4 bases and J 5 bases; nucleotides not matched to a gene: 6. The germline V gene encodes CDR1 MNHEY and CDR2 SVGAGI. This CDR3 is 16 amino acids long. CDR3 nucleotides: TGTGCCAGCAGTTTAGGGACTAGCGGGAGGAGGAACGAGCAGTACTTC. Amino acid sequence: CASSLGTSGRRNEQYF.

Notes on this clone: The identical CDR3 is also encoded by other nucleotide sequences in the sample. V usage is TRBV20-1 and J usage is TRBJ2-3; perhaps TRBD1 as D (6 bases). Germline CDR1 DFQATT, CDR2 SNEGSKA (reference sequence). V dropped 6 bases and J dropped 3 bases, with 7 bases sitting between them. CDR3 size: 11 residues. In DNA form, the CDR3 reads TGCAGTGCACAGGGAACAGATACGCAGTATTTT. Translating gives CSAQGTDTQYF.